This TCR beta chain appears in the sequencing data of a study of cytomegalovirus exposure and HLA in healthy donors. Whole-study results and caveats: TCR beta sequences reportedly predicted most subjects' HLA-A and HLA-B alleles accurately. Among the most significant clusters, several appeared linked to common viral pathogens in a later analysis.

60 Vbeta and 13 Jbeta primers were used in PCR. Produced via immunoSEQ multiplex PCR; TCRdb's table is partial and in-frame only. The sample lists about 160,000 clones; approximately 79% were seen once. As concerns this clone: Its antigen remains unknown.

This CDR3 has 16 residues. With 4 bases removed from V and 1 base from J, the gap between germline ends came to 17 bases. From germline, CDR1 is SGHRS and CDR2 YFSETQ. The sample comprised PBMCs. This sequence joins TRBV5-1 and TRBJ1-1, with D possibly TRBD1 on 6 matching bases. The sequence was collected from a man in his forties in good health and CMV-seronegative. The CDR3 nucleotides read TGCGCCAGCAGCGCACGAACCGGGACACCGAACACTGAAGCTTTCTTT. Encoded protein: CASSARTGTPNTEAFF.